This T cell receptor beta chain originates from a study of cytomegalovirus exposure and HLA in healthy donors. Germline-derived CDR1 and CDR2 are KGHSH and LQKENI. CDR3 length equals 18 residues. Trimming cost V 3 bases and J 0 bases; bases outside gene matches: 11. PCR was performed using 60 Vbeta and 13 Jbeta primers. Generated by immunoSEQ multiplex PCR, the TCRdb table keeps only in-frame clones and is missing some. This sample contains 110,000 to 150,000 clones. This clonotype originated in a male donor in good health and CMV-seronegative. The chain combines TRBV18 with TRBJ2-3, with 8 nucleotides matching TRBD2. Sequenced: PBMCs. CDR3 loop: CASSPFAGGRTSTDTQYF. DNA for the CDR3: TGTGCCAGCTCACCCTTCGCGGGGGGCCGAACGAGCACAGATACGCAGTATTTT.